One sample yielded the 7 T cell receptor beta chains listed below, sequenced in a study of response to subunit inactivated influenza vaccine. One entry per CDR3 protein results from TCRdb running MiXCR on the RT-PCR reads. This table has 560,000 or so distinct CDR3 sequences, 6% to 9% appearing once. The sample in question was PBMCs from blood, obtained roughly 24 months after vaccination. These TCRs come from a man between 50 and 69 years old who received an inactivated influenza vaccine.

This clonotype has a count of ten or more. This chain joins TRBV20-1 and TRBJ2-3; 8 bases agree with TRBD2. This CDR3 has 16 residues. CDR1 is DFQATT, CDR2 SNEGSKA, per germline (reference sequence). After removal of 0 bases from V and 3 bases from J, the junction contained 8 bases not matched to a gene. The CDR3 spells CSARDLPAGGTDTQYF. CDR3 bases: TGCAGTGCTAGAGACCTACCGGCGGGAGGAACAGATACGCAGTATTTT.

The sample holds a few counts of this clonotype. The chain employs TRBV20-1 and TRBJ2-1, with D perhaps matching TRBD2 (5 bases). Germline CDR1 DFQATT, CDR2 SNEGSKA (reference sequence). With 5 bases removed from V and 0 bases from J, the gap between germline ends came to 11 bases. The CDR3 loop spans 14 amino acids. The CDR3 loop is CSAGRRDSYNEQFF. The CDR3, as DNA: TGCAGTGCTGGCCGTCGGGACTCCTACAATGAGCAGTTCTTC.

The chain employs TRBV11-2 and TRBJ2-1, with D possibly TRBD1 on 6 matching bases. The germline gives CDR1 SGHAT, CDR2 FQNNGV. The V and J ends lost 6 bases and 5 bases respectively, with 17 bases between them. The CDR3 has 15 residues. The CDR3 loop is CASRLRSQGDNEQFF. CDR3 nucleotide sequence: TGTGCCAGCAGGCTGCGGTCACAGGGCGACAATGAGCAGTTCTTC.

There are many counts of this clonotype. The rearrangement uses TRBV7-2 and TRBJ2-2; 8 bases are shared with TRBD1. The CDR3 extends over 16 amino acids. Germline CDR1 SGHTA, CDR2 FQGNSA. Trimming took 3 bases from V and 5 from J; bases not matched to a gene: 8. This CDR3 is CASSLRSDRGTGELFF. CDR3 in DNA: TGTGCCAGCAGCTTGAGGTCTGACAGGGGAACCGGGGAGCTGTTTTTT.

CDR3 in amino acids: CASSAAGLAVDNEQFF. CDR3 nucleotides: TGTGCCAGCAGCGCAGCGGGACTAGCGGTTGACAATGAGCAGTTCTTC. V is TRBV9 and J is TRBJ2-1; 11 nucleotides agree with TRBD2. CDR1 SGDLS and CDR2 YYNGEE come from the germline V gene. The CDR3 consists of 16 residues. V gave up 3 bases and J gave up 5 bases; unmatched junction bases: 7. The full variable domain, completed using reference TRBV9 and TRBJ2-1, is DSGVTQTPKHLITATGQRVTLRCSPRSGDLSVYWYQQSLDQGLQFLIQYYNGEERAKGNILERFSAQQFPDLHSELNLSSLELGDSALYFCASSAAGLAVDNEQFFGPGTRLTVL.

This sequence joins TRBV3-1 and TRBJ2-1; tentatively, D is TRBD1 (6 bases). The V and J ends lost 4 bases and 5 bases respectively, with 18 bases between them. Germline lookup yields CDR1 LGHDT and CDR2 YNNKEL (reference sequence). The CDR3 covers 16 residues. CDR3 in amino acids: CASSPLGASTHNEQFF. DNA for the CDR3: TGTGCCAGCAGCCCCTTGGGGGCTAGCACCCACAATGAGCAGTTCTTC.

There are a few counts of this clonotype. This chain links TRBV29-1 with TRBJ2-3; TRBD2 agrees at 8 bases. This CDR3 has 15 residues. Germline V gives CDR1 SQVTM, CDR2 ANQGSEA. J lost 1 base, V lost 4 bases, and 7 bases had no gene match. This CDR3 reads CSVGSLAGRTDTQYF. The DNA of the CDR3 is TGCAGCGTTGGTTCGTTAGCGGGGCGCACAGATACGCAGTATTTT.